This TCR beta chain is drawn from a study of T-cell reconstitution after alpha-beta-depleted transplantation in children (dated by TCRdb to 2015 to 2016). Describing the broader study: Using TCR repertoire profiling, the study followed T-cell immune reconstitution in a quantitative way in children after TCRalphabeta/CD19-depleted allogeneic hematopoietic cell transplantation.

Study-wide conclusions, independent of this receptor: In some patients, high TCRbeta diversity at day 60 was attributed to recipient T cells and intrathymic progenitors that had survived conditioning. The apparently early recovery of alphabetaT-cell counts about two months after transplant reportedly depended on only several hundred rapidly expanded clones that came from non-depleted graft cells. Hyperexpanded clone frequencies declined over subsequent months; after one year, T-cell counts and TCRbeta diversity were mostly attributed to newly produced T cells.

This clonotype appeared many times. It lacks a known antigen. The input lacks base qualities; no much larger clone sits a single base away. Library preparation was by PCR. Sequencing used an Illumina HiSeq 2500. Molecular barcoding was employed in the preparation of TCR libraries, with unique molecular identifiers being used to normalize TCRbeta repertoire quantification. TCRdb itself trimmed the public reads at Q25 with fastp, ran MiXCR and retained productive beta chains. Each record represents a unique CDR3 protein, reported with the most common genes and DNA among its rows. The sample table holds some 200,000 distinct CDR3 sequences, of which about 7% were seen once. Roughly 6% of the sample belongs to the ten largest clones. The treatment or condition label here, explained by the study, means: allogeneic hematopoietic cell transplantation with graft depleted of TCRalphabeta T cells and CD19 B cells. TCRalphabeta/CD19-depleted allogeneic hematopoietic cell grafts were given to the transplant recipients, all of whom were children.

V is clipped by 6 bases and J by 11 bases, and the sequence between their germline boundaries is 13 bases long. As encoded in the germline V gene, CDR1 is SNHLY while CDR2 is FYNNEI. CDR3 length: 11 amino acids, cysteine to phenylalanine. The retained sequence is limited to the CDR3, 33 bases, with the frame set at the first base. This TCR came from a boy aged 2 to 9 with acute lymphoblastic leukemia, due to receive a stem cell transplant. Recombination joined TRBV2 with TRBJ1-1; perhaps TRBD1 is the D gene, with 6 bases matching. The source was PBMCs, collected before TCRalphabeta/CD19-depleted stem cell transplant. The CDR3 here reads CASRGGIEAFF. The DNA sequence reads TGTGCCAGCAGAGGGGGGATAGAGGCTTTCTTT.